One sample yielded the 5 T cell receptor beta chains listed below, sequenced in a study of T-cell memory formation after mild COVID-19. TCRdb reanalysed the 5' RACE reads using MiXCR and keeps one entry per CDR3 protein. The repertoire holds under 250,000 distinct CDR3 sequences, 15% seen once, with around 2% in the top ten. The sample consisted of PBMCs or a T cell subset sorted from them (not recorded which). The receptors shown here come from an adult woman who had mild COVID-19 (a few samples of this study predate the infection). Cell type and time point are not known.

The rearrangement links TRBV12-3 or TRBV12-4 to TRBJ2-7; TRBD1 might be the D (6 bases). V was pared by 3 bases and J by 0 bases, with 9 bases between. This CDR3 contains 14 residues. In nucleotides, the CDR3 is TGTGCCAGCAGTTTGGGGGCGAGCTCCTACGAGCAGTACTTC. It yields the protein CASSLGASSYEQYF.

This clonotype has only a few counts. The chain uses TRBV7-2 and TRBJ1-1; D is uncertain. There are 16 residues in the CDR3. Trimming took 1 base from V and 0 from J, leaving 12 bases between them. CDR1 is SGHTA and CDR2 is FQGNSA in the germline V gene. CDR3 DNA sequence: TGTGCCAGCAGCTTAGTTAGTGGATTCATGAACACTGAAGCTTTCTTT. Translation gives CASSLVSGFMNTEAFF.

This clonotype was observed a handful of times. V usage is TRBV9 and J usage is TRBJ1-4; 11 bases match TRBD1. This CDR3 has 19 residues. With 4 bases clipped from V and 0 bases from J, the junction kept 11 bases outside the gene matches. Per germline, CDR1 SGDLS and CDR2 YYNGEE. The DNA for the CDR3 is TGTGCCAGCAGCCCACGCCCTGGACAGGGGGCTACAACTAATGAAAAACTGTTTTTT. Translated: CASSPRPGQGATTNEKLFF.

This clonotype was counted a few times. The rearrangement links TRBV27 to TRBJ2-3, with D tentatively TRBD2 (6 bases). Trimming left V 4 bases short and J 7 bases short, with 18 bases between. Per germline, CDR1 MNHEY and CDR2 SMNVEV (reference sequence). CDR3 length equals 15 residues. CDR3 in amino acids: CASSSPTRALNTQYF. CDR3 coding DNA: TGTGCCAGCAGTTCCCCGACTAGAGCACTTAATACGCAGTATTTT.

The rearrangement links TRBV7-9 to TRBJ2-3; 13 nucleotides match TRBD2. CDR3 length: 17 residues. V trimming: 0 bases; J trimming: 2 bases; junction bases outside the gene matches: 2. The germline V gene has CDR1 SEHNR and CDR2 FQNEAQ (reference sequence). The CDR3 region has the DNA TGTGCCAGCAGCTTAGCGGGGACTAGCGGGGCCACAGATACGCAGTATTTT. Residues: CASSLAGTSGATDTQYF. Based on the CDR3 plus reference TRBV7-9 and TRBJ2-3, the full variable domain is DTGVSQNPRHKITKRGQNVTFRCDPISEHNRLYWYRQTLGQGPEFLTYFQNEAQLEKSRLLSDRFSAERPKGSFSTLEIQRTEQGDSAMYLCASSLAGTSGATDTQYFGPGTRLTVL.